Below are 2 T cell receptor beta chains sequenced from a single sample in a study of cytomegalovirus exposure and HLA in healthy donors. The study ran its PCR with 60 Vbeta and 13 Jbeta primers. Repertoires were generated with immunoSEQ multiplex PCR, while TCRdb's copy carries only in-frame clones and drops some. The sample shows 150,000 to 200,000 clones, 76% of them seen only once. The sample was PBMCs. The receptor set was obtained from a woman in her 30s in good health and CMV-seropositive.

For this clone: One junction end does not reproduce the germline sequence, and a read error may be involved. V usage is TRBV6-1 and J usage is TRBJ2-7; weak D call: TRBD1 (6 bases). The CDR3 has 12 residues. In germline, CDR1 is MNHNS, CDR2 SASEGT. The CDR3 loop is CASSEVAGDTIF. Here the CDR3 DNA reads TGTGCCAGCAGTGAAGTGGCCGGGGACACTATCTTC.

The V gene is TRBV18, the J gene TRBJ1-5, with 7 positions matching TRBD1. CDR1 and CDR2 from the germline V gene are KGHSH and LQKENI. Unmatched junction bases numbered 7, after V lost 4 bases and J lost 7 bases. The CDR3 contains 14 residues. Here the CDR3 reads CASSLNRGGQPQHF. CDR3 sequence (DNA): TGTGCCAGCTCACTAAACAGGGGCGGACAGCCCCAGCATTTT.